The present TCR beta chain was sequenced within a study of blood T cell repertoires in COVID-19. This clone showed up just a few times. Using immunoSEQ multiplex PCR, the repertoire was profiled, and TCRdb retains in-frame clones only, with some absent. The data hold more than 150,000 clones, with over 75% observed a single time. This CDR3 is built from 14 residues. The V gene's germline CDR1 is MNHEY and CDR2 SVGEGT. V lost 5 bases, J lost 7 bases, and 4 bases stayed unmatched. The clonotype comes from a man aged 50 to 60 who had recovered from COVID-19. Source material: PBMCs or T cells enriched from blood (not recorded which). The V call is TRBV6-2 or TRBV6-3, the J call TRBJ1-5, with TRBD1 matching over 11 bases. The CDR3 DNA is TGTGCCAGCAGTCTCGGGACAGGGGGACAGCCCCAGCATTTT. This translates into CASSLGTGGQPQHF.